This T cell receptor beta chain was retrieved from a study of early stage breast cancer tumors. The overall study: About 70% of the 16 invasive tumors were ER+, PR+ and HER2-. The ER+/PR+/HER2- tumors included eight ductal and a handful of lobular carcinomas. Findings and limits, study-wide: Compared with adjacent normal breast, tumors showed about 2.5-fold denser, more clonal T cells. Commonly generated sequences made up most enriched TCRB sequences shared between patients.

The assay was immunoSEQ multiplex PCR, and TCRdb's table has in-frame clones only and misses some. The sample has roughly 6,500 clones; around 66% are singletons. In the case of this clone: The antigen remains unidentified.

The sample was normal breast tissue next to the tumor. The receptor comes from a person aged 45-65 years with breast cancer.

The DNA of the CDR3 is TGTGCCAGCTCACCTTCGACAGGGTCGGACACTGAAGCTTTCTTT. Amino acid sequence: CASSPSTGSDTEAFF. The chain has TRBV18 and TRBJ1-1; 7 bases are a match to TRBD1. The CDR3 spans 15 residues. Per the germline V gene, CDR1 is KGHSH and CDR2 is LQKENI. The V and J ends lost 3 bases and 3 bases, in that order; junction bases with no gene match: 7. The full variable domain, completed using reference TRBV18 and TRBJ1-1, is NAGVMQNPRHLVRRRGQEARLRCSPMKGHSHVYWYRQLPEEGLKFMVYLQKENIIDESGMPKERFSAEFPKEGPSILRIQQVVRGDSAAYFCASSPSTGSDTEAFFGQGTRLTVV.